Sequencing of this T cell receptor (beta chain) was carried out in a study of control samples from healthy donors and cancer patients. Generated by immunoSEQ multiplex PCR, the TCRdb table keeps only in-frame clones and is missing some. Of roughly 99,000 clones listed, approximately 78% were seen once; the top ten hold about 2%. This receptor was identified in a man in his sixties in good health. Material for sequencing was blood.

The chain's CDR3 is CASRGRGTGGSPLHF. In DNA, the CDR3 is TGTGCCAGCAGGGGTAGGGGGACAGGGGGTTCACCCCTCCACTTT. The V gene is TRBV6-5, the J gene TRBJ1-6, with 11 bases matching TRBD1. Looked up from germline, CDR1 is MNHEY and CDR2 is SVGAGI. The CDR3 totals 15 residues. V dropped 6 bases and J dropped 9; count of bases not matched to a gene: 7.